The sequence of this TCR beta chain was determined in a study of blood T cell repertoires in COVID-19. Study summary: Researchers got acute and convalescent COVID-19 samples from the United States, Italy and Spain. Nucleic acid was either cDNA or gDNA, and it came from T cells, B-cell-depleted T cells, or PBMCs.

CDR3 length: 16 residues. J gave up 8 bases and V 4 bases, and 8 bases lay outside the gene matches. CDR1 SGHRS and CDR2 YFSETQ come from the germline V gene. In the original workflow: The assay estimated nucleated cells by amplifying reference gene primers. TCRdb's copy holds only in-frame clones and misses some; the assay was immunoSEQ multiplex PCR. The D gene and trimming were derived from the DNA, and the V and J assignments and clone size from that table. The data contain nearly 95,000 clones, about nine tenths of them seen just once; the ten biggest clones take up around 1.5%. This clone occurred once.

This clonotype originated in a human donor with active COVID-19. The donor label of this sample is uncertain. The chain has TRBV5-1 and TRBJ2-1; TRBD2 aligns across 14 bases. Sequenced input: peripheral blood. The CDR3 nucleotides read TGCGCCAGCAGCAGGACTAGCGGGGGGCGGGCAGATGAGCAGTTCTTC. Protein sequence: CASSRTSGGRADEQFF.